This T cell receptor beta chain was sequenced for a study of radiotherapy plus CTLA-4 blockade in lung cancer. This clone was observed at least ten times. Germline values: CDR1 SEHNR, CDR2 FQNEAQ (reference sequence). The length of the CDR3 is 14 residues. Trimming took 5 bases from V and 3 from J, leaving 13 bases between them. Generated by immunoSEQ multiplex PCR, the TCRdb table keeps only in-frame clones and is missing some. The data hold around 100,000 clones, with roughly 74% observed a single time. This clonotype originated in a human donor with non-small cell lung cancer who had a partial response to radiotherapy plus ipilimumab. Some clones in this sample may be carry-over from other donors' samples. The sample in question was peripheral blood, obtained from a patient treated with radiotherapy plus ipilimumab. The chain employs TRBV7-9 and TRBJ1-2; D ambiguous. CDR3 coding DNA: TGTGCCAGCAGCCAACGCTCTAGCGACTATGGCTACACCTTC. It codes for CASSQRSSDYGYTF.